This paragraph reports one T cell receptor beta chain. The sample is drawn from a study of cytomegalovirus exposure and HLA in healthy donors. Primers included in the PCR were 60 Vbeta and 13 Jbeta primers. Some clones are missing from TCRdb's copy, which holds only in-frame ones; the method was immunoSEQ multiplex PCR. Of more than 200,000 clones listed, over 60% are singletons. V was trimmed by 2 bases and J by 5 bases, leaving 14 bases between them. The CDR3 is 15 amino acids. Germline assignment: CDR1 LNHDA and CDR2 SQIVND (reference sequence). The chain employs TRBV19 and TRBJ2-3; maybe TRBD1 (5 bases). This receptor was obtained from a man in his forties in good health and CMV-seronegative. Input material: PBMCs. As DNA, the CDR3 is TGTGCCAGTAGTATATTAGGGGATCTCCGAGATACGCAGTATTTT. Amino acid sequence: CASSILGDLRDTQYF.